This T cell receptor beta chain was retrieved from a study of Ad26.COV2.S vaccination and SARS-CoV-2 variants. The wider study: Dosing was one shot or two shots 56 days apart. Regarding the study as a whole: Relative to placebo recipients, vaccine recipients exhibited elevated spike-specific TCR breadth. Spike-specific CD8+ and CD4+ T cell responses reportedly showed substantial breadth after vaccination.

On this clone: Its antigen is not known.

The assay was immunoSEQ multiplex PCR, and TCRdb's table has in-frame clones only and misses some. The table records some 270,000 clones, roughly nine tenths of them present only once. Treatment denoted: 15 to 20 received Ad26.COV2.S at low or high dose, single or two shots; 5 received placebo; per-sample allocation not given. Sampling occurred on day 63 after the first vaccine or placebo injection. An 18-55-year-old adult in Boston served as donor. V shed 5 bases and J shed 0 bases, with 11 bases lying between them. CDR3 length: 15 residues. The germline CDR1 and CDR2 sequences are SGHAT and FQNNGV. The chain employs TRBV11-2 and TRBJ1-3, with a tentative D call TRBD1 (5 bases). This receptor was identified in a person aged 18 to 59 who received the Ad26.COV2.S COVID-19 vaccine or a placebo. The input for sequencing was peripheral blood, taken in a trial of Ad26.COV2.S vaccine versus placebo. The CDR3: CASSGGVNSGNTIYF. The DNA of the CDR3 is TGTGCCAGCAGCGGAGGGGTTAACTCTGGAAACACCATATATTTT.